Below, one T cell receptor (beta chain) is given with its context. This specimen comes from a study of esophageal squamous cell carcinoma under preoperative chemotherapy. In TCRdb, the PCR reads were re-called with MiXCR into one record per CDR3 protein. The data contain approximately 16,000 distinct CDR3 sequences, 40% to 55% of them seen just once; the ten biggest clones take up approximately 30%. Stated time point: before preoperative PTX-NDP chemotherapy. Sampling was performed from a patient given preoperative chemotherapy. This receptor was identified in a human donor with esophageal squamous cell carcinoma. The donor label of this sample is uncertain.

The CDR3 nucleotides are TGTGCCAGCAGCTTAATCTCTACGGGGGGTTGGTACAATGAGCAGTTCTTC. Translating gives CASSLISTGGWYNEQFF. The chain recombines TRBV11-1 with TRBJ2-1, with TRBD2 matching 7 bases. V shed 2 bases and J 4 bases; nucleotides not matched to a gene: 11. Germline V gene lookup returns CDR1 SGHAT and CDR2 FQDESV (reference sequence). This CDR3 region has 17 residues.